These 29 T cell receptor beta chains originate from one sample sequenced in a study of post-analysis software for immune sequencing data. Study-wide results and limits: Patients carried 4 or 5 TRBV segments more frequently than controls did, and TRBV5-6, TRBV5-1 and TRBV20-1 were among them.

Their recognized antigens are unknown. Unique molecular identifiers tagged the TCR beta cDNA libraries. One entry per CDR3 protein, called by TCRdb with MiXCR from the PCR reads. The profile covers hundreds of thousands of distinct CDR3 sequences, with roughly 29% appearing a single time and more than 0.45% taken by the ten largest. The specimen was blood. Every receptor here comes from a girl aged 10 to 17 with multiple sclerosis.

This CDR3 reads CSVELLTGRVSGANVLTF. For the CDR3, the DNA is TGCAGCGTTGAACTACTGACAGGACGAGTCTCTGGGGCCAACGTCCTGACTTTC. V is TRBV29-1 and J is TRBJ2-6, with D possibly matching TRBD1 (6 bases). V was trimmed by 2 bases and J by 0 bases, leaving 17 bases between them. Per germline, CDR1 SQVTM and CDR2 ANQGSEA. The CDR3 has 18 residues.

This clonotype was counted ten times or more. This CDR3 is CASSDGTGGNEQFF. CDR3 nucleotide sequence: TGTGCCAGCAGTGACGGGACAGGGGGCAATGAGCAGTTCTTC. The chain carries TRBV6-4 and TRBJ2-1; 11 bases fit TRBD1. Germline loops: CDR1 MRHNA, CDR2 SNTAGT. J was trimmed by 6 bases and V by 2 bases; bases with no gene match: 0. The CDR3 length is 14 residues.

A note on this clonotype: The junction and the germline gene differ at one end; a read error may be behind it. The rearrangement uses TRBV7-9 and TRBJ2-1; TRBD2 matches at 7 bases. This CDR3 is built from 15 residues. The germline gives CDR1 SEHNR, CDR2 FQNEAQ (reference sequence). The CDR3: CAGSAPGGSYNEQFF. CDR3 nucleotide sequence: TGTGCCGGCAGCGCCCCGGGGGGCTCCTACAATGAGCAGTTCTTC.

This chain connects TRBV29-1 to TRBJ2-3; D unclear. The V gene lost 5 bases and the J gene lost 2 bases, with 14 bases spanning the gap. Germline values: CDR1 SQVTM, CDR2 ANQGSEA. The CDR3 has 14 residues. The CDR3 bases are TGCAGCGTTCAAGGACGGATTAACACAGATACGCAGTATTTT. Protein sequence: CSVQGRINTDTQYF.

This clonotype has a handful of counts. This rearrangement joins TRBV6-8 to TRBJ2-3; tentatively, D is TRBD2 (5 bases). The CDR3 extends over 18 amino acids. With 2 bases removed from V and 0 bases from J, the gap between germline ends came to 18 bases. Germline lookup yields CDR1 MNHGY and CDR2 SAAAGT. The DNA of the CDR3 is TGTGCCAGCAGTTACGTCTGTCCTAGCCCTATGAGCACAGATACGCAGTATTTT. Its protein product is CASSYVCPSPMSTDTQYF.

Details on this clonotype: The germline gene is not matched at one end of the junction; a read error may be the cause. V and J are TRBV5-6 and TRBJ2-3; no clear D gene. Per the germline V gene, CDR1 is SGHDT and CDR2 is YYEEEE. The CDR3 sequence is 12 residues long. CDR3 sequence: CDSRRPTDTQYF. The CDR3 nucleotides read TGTGACAGCAGACGGCCGACAGATACGCAGTATTTT.

This clonotype was detected many times. V is TRBV6-6 and J is TRBJ2-5, with 8 bases that match TRBD1. CDR1 is MNHNY and CDR2 is SVGAGI in the germline V gene (reference sequence). V lost 4 bases to trimming and J lost 5 bases; unmatched junction nucleotides: 6. The CDR3 length is 14 residues. This chain's CDR3 is CASSSRTGPETQYF. CDR3 DNA sequence: TGTGCCAGCAGTTCAAGGACAGGGCCGGAGACCCAGTACTTC.

The chain recombines TRBV7-9 with TRBJ1-1; possibly TRBD1 for D (6 bases). Germline V gene sequence: CDR1 SEHNR, CDR2 FQNEAQ (reference sequence). The ends were cut back, 4 bases at V and 1 base at J, with 10 bases in the middle. The CDR3 sequence is 14 residues long. The CDR3 region has the DNA TGTGCCAGCAGCTGGACAGAACAGAACACTGAAGCTTTCTTT. Its translation: CASSWTEQNTEAFF.

This clonotype was recorded a few times. J is TRBJ2-3 and V is TRBV6-6; D perhaps matches TRBD1 (6 bases). The V and J ends lost 8 bases and 1 base respectively, with 10 bases between them. Germline V gene lookup returns CDR1 MNHNY and CDR2 SVGAGI (reference sequence). The CDR3 is 13 amino acids. The CDR3 spells CASHWTGTDTQYF. The CDR3 region has the DNA TGTGCCAGCCACTGGACAGGCACAGATACGCAGTATTTT.

This clonotype was counted only a few times. The chain couples TRBV7-2 to TRBJ2-3; a weak D match, TRBD2 (6 bases). The V end was cut by 1 base, the J end by 0 bases, with 14 bases between. CDR1 is SGHTA and CDR2 is FQGNSA in the germline V gene. CDR3 length equals 17 residues. DNA for the CDR3: TGTGCCAGCAGCTTAGGGGGGAGGAGTGCTAGCACAGATACGCAGTATTTT. Translating it yields CASSLGGRSASTDTQYF.

This clonotype has a handful of counts. The V gene is TRBV20-1, the J gene TRBJ2-7, with D possibly matching TRBD1 (6 bases). The germline CDR1 and CDR2 sequences are DFQATT and SNEGSKA (reference sequence). This CDR3 spans 13 amino acids. V dropped 5 bases and J dropped 4 bases, with 15 bases sitting between them. This CDR3 reads CSALTGSPYEQYF. The CDR3 DNA reads TGCAGTGCTCTCACAGGGTCCCCTTACGAGCAGTACTTC.

The V call is TRBV29-1, the J call TRBJ2-1; D possibly uses TRBD1 or TRBD2 (6 bases each). The CDR3 length is 11 residues. Germline CDR1 is SQVTM and CDR2 is ANQGSEA. Trimming shortened V by 4 bases and J by 10 bases, and 11 bases separated the two germline ends. CDR3: CSVAGAFEQFF. In DNA, the CDR3 is TGCAGCGTTGCGGGGGCTTTCGAGCAGTTCTTC.

This clonotype was found a few times. The gene calls are TRBV7-2 and TRBJ2-1; tentatively, D is TRBD1 (5 bases). Trimming pared 5 bases from V and 4 bases from J, leaving 12 bases between. Germline V CDR1 and CDR2: SGHTA, FQGNSA. The CDR3 has 14 residues. The CDR3, as DNA: TGTGCCAGCAGCGTTGGCAGGGTTTACAATGAGCAGTTCTTC. Encoded protein: CASSVGRVYNEQFF.

The chain joins TRBV21-1 to TRBJ2-5; the table gives TRBD1 as D, unverified against the DNA. TRBV21-1 is labeled a pseudogene. The CDR3 loop spans 14 amino acids. The CDR3 nucleotides read TGTGCCAGCTTCAGGGAACCTTTTCTGAAGACCCAGTACTTC. This encodes CASFREPFLKTQYF.

This clonotype was counted many times. The chain has TRBV6-1 and TRBJ2-1; 11 nucleotides align to TRBD1. After removal of 0 bases from V and 10 bases from J, the junction contained 8 bases not matched to a gene. CDR3 length: 16 residues. The germline V gene encodes CDR1 MNHNS and CDR2 SASEGT. The CDR3 protein is CASSEADRGRKDEQFF. As DNA, the CDR3 is TGTGCCAGCAGTGAAGCGGACAGGGGGCGTAAAGACGAGCAGTTCTTC.

The chain links TRBV29-1 to TRBJ2-5; tentative D call: TRBD2 (7 bases). CDR3 length: 13 amino acids. V shed 4 bases and J shed 11 bases, with 20 bases lying between them. CDR1 is SQVTM, CDR2 ANQGSEA, per germline. In DNA, the CDR3 is TGCAGCGTTGCAGGGGCCGGGGGGCCAAGGCAGTACTTC. Residues: CSVAGAGGPRQYF. The whole variable domain, filled in from reference TRBV29-1 and TRBJ2-5, reads SAVISQKPSRDICQRGTSLTIQCQVDSQVTMMFWYRQQPGQSLTLIATANQGSEATYESGFVIDKFPISRPNLTFSTLTVSNMSPEDSSIYLCSVAGAGGPRQYFGPGTRLLVL.

The chain is built from TRBV20-1 and TRBJ1-2, with 7 bases aligning to TRBD1. V dropped 3 bases and J dropped 2; count of bases not matched to a gene: 6. Germline V gene data show CDR1 as DFQATT and CDR2 as SNEGSKA (reference sequence). This CDR3 has 14 amino acids. The CDR3 here is CSARRGQDNYGYTF. The CDR3, as DNA: TGCAGTGCTAGGAGAGGACAGGACAACTATGGCTACACCTTC.

This clonotype was seen a handful of times. The chain couples TRBV12-5 to TRBJ2-1; D may be TRBD2 (6 bases). Germline assignment: CDR1 LGHNT and CDR2 FRNRAP. The V end lost 1 base, the J end lost 6 bases, and 10 bases lay between the germline ends. The CDR3 spans 14 residues. CDR3 sequence: CASGLGDFGNEQFF. In DNA, the CDR3 is TGTGCTAGTGGTTTGGGGGACTTTGGCAATGAGCAGTTCTTC.

This clonotype was observed a handful of times. The chain uses TRBV5-1 and TRBJ2-1, with TRBD2 as a possible D gene (5 bases). Germline CDR1 SGHRS, CDR2 YFSETQ. This CDR3 contains 13 residues. Trimming took 3 bases from V and 8 from J, leaving 12 bases between them. Here the CDR3 DNA reads TGCGCCAGCAGCTCCAACGCCGGGGATGAGCAGTTCTTC. Protein sequence: CASSSNAGDEQFF.

This clonotype was counted only a few times. This chain connects TRBV5-1 to TRBJ1-2, with D possibly matching TRBD1 (5 bases). The CDR3 is 15 amino acids. The germline CDR1 and CDR2 sequences are SGHRS and YFSETQ. V shed 4 bases and J shed 1 base, with 14 bases lying between them. The CDR3: CASSEDTYYNYGYTF. The CDR3 DNA is TGCGCCAGCAGCGAGGACACCTACTATAACTATGGCTACACCTTC.

The chain has TRBV4-1 and TRBJ1-6; perhaps TRBD1 as D (6 bases). The V gene lost 0 bases and the J gene lost 8 bases, with 20 bases spanning the gap. Germline V CDR1 and CDR2: MGHRA, YSYEKL. The CDR3 loop spans 18 amino acids. The CDR3, as DNA: TGCGCCAGCAGCCAAGAAGCGGGGGGCGCAAGAGGAGATTCACCCCTCCACTTT. Protein sequence: CASSQEAGGARGDSPLHF.

This clonotype was recorded only once. The chain links TRBV2 to TRBJ2-1; 10 nucleotides line up with TRBD1. The CDR3 covers 15 residues. CDR1 and CDR2 (germline): SNHLY, FYNNEI. Trimming at V came to 2 bases and at J to 9 bases, leaving 7 bases not matched to a gene. The CDR3 spells CASSERGTGVGEQFF. Written as DNA, the CDR3 is TGTGCCAGCAGTGAACGGGGGACAGGGGTTGGTGAGCAGTTCTTC. Complete variable domain (other parts from reference TRBV2 and TRBJ2-1): EPEVTQTPSHQVTQMGQEVILRCVPISNHLYFYWYRQILGQKVEFLVSFYNNEISEKSEIFDDQFSVERPDGSNFTLKIRSTKLEDSAMYFCASSERGTGVGEQFFGPGTRLTVL.

This clonotype was counted between two and nine times. The chain is built from TRBV20-1 and TRBJ1-1; D possibly corresponds to TRBD1 (5 bases). CDR1 and CDR2 from the germline V gene are DFQATT and SNEGSKA (reference sequence). The V end was cut by 3 bases, the J end by 6 bases, with 20 bases between. The CDR3 loop spans 15 amino acids. This chain's CDR3 is CSARITPEGIAEAFF. The CDR3 DNA reads TGCAGTGCTAGGATCACACCCGAGGGGATCGCTGAAGCTTTCTTT.

This clonotype was seen a handful of times. V is TRBV6-5 and J is TRBJ2-4; 8 nucleotides agree with TRBD1. The CDR3 extends over 14 amino acids. Germline loops: CDR1 MNHEY, CDR2 SVGAGI. The trim removed 4 bases at V and 8 bases at J, leaving 7 bases unmatched. This chain's CDR3 is CASSLDREIDIQYF. The CDR3 coding sequence is TGTGCCAGCAGTTTGGACAGGGAAATCGACATTCAGTACTTC.

This sequence joins TRBV19 and TRBJ2-7, with D possibly being TRBD2 (6 bases). The germline gives CDR1 LNHDA, CDR2 SQIVND (reference sequence). Trimming removed 8 bases at V and 0 bases at J, with 11 bases between. The CDR3 totals 13 residues. The CDR3 is CASGRDSSYEQYF. The CDR3 DNA sequence: TGTGCCAGTGGGCGGGACTCCTCCTACGAGCAGTACTTC.

The rearrangement links TRBV6-2 or TRBV6-3 to TRBJ2-4, with D unresolved. V lost 6 bases and J 2 bases, leaving 14 bases between the germline ends. Germline V gene data show CDR1 as MNHEY and CDR2 as SVGEGT. The CDR3 contains 15 residues. This CDR3 is CASRYQETSKNIQYF. The CDR3 DNA sequence: TGTGCCAGCAGATACCAAGAAACGTCCAAAAACATTCAGTACTTC.

The V gene is TRBV27, the J gene TRBJ1-5; no clear D. Between the trimmed V and J ends, which lost 1 base and 4 bases, there was a span of 11 bases. The CDR3 runs 15 residues. The V gene's germline CDR1 is MNHEY and CDR2 SMNVEV (reference sequence). The CDR3 sequence: CASSLFYAGNQPQHF. Written as DNA, the CDR3 is TGTGCCAGCAGTTTATTTTATGCGGGTAATCAGCCCCAGCATTTT.

The V gene is TRBV5-5, the J gene TRBJ1-3; D remains ambiguous. This CDR3 region has 16 residues. Per the germline V gene, CDR1 is SGHKS and CDR2 is YYEKEE (reference sequence). CDR3 in DNA: TGTGTCAGGAGCTTGGCCACGGGAGTCTCTGGAAACACCATATATTTT. It specifies CVRSLATGVSGNTIYF.

In its sample, this clonotype was seen a few times. This chain connects TRBV7-8 to TRBJ1-2; no reliable D call. Deletions cut 2 bases from V and 6 bases from J, with 13 bases between. This CDR3 contains 14 residues. In germline, CDR1 is SGHVS, CDR2 FQNEAQ. The CDR3 DNA reads TGTGCCAGCAGCTTACAAGATTGGGCAGATGGCTACACCTTC. This codes for CASSLQDWADGYTF.